What follows are 14 T cell receptor beta chains derived from one specimen sequenced in a study of OX40 agonist ivuxolimab in advanced cancers. TCRdb's table, derived via immunoSEQ multiplex PCR, lists solely in-frame clones and lacks some. The sample yields approximately 40,000 clones, about 78% seen once. The sequencing here drew on CD4+ or CD8+ T cells sorted from blood, taken in a trial of the OX40 agonist ivuxolimab. The receptors here all came from an adult with an advanced solid tumor such as melanoma, head and neck, liver or kidney cancer.

The CDR3 nucleotides are TGTGCCAGCAGCGTCGAAGCGAGTTTGGTCTACGAGCAGTACTTC. Its protein product is CASSVEASLVYEQYF. The V call is TRBV9, the J call TRBJ2-7, with D unclear. This CDR3 region has 15 residues. Trimming removed 2 bases at V and 3 bases at J, with 15 bases between. The germline gives CDR1 SGDLS, CDR2 YYNGEE.

The V and J genes are TRBV6-5 and TRBJ2-1; D not resolved. V lost 8 bases and J lost 7, with 12 bases in between. The CDR3 contains 12 residues. The germline CDR1 and CDR2 sequences are MNHEY and SVGAGI. The CDR3 protein is CASGIDPNEQFF. The CDR3 nucleotides are TGTGCCAGCGGGATTGATCCAAATGAGCAGTTCTTC.

This clone was seen more than once but under ten times. The chain links TRBV7-8 to TRBJ2-7; perhaps TRBD1 as D (6 bases). Germline V gene data show CDR1 as SGHVS and CDR2 as FQNEAQ. The CDR3 loop spans 16 amino acids. Between the trimmed V and J ends, which lost 5 bases and 9 bases, there was a span of 26 bases. CDR3 DNA sequence: TGTGCCAGCAGCCCCTGGGTGGGGACAAACCCTACGGGGCAGTACTTC. As protein: CASSPWVGTNPTGQYF.

This sequence joins TRBV7-2 and TRBJ2-1, with a weak D call TRBD2 (5 bases). The CDR3 has 17 residues. CDR1 and CDR2 (germline): SGHTA, FQGNSA. The V end was cut by 2 bases, the J end by 0 bases, with 14 bases between. The CDR3 coding sequence is TGTGCCAGCAGCTTAACGGGTAGCGCATTCTCCTACAATGAGCAGTTCTTC. Its protein product is CASSLTGSAFSYNEQFF.

The chain employs TRBV28 and TRBJ2-3; D ambiguous. CDR3 length: 14 amino acids. Germline V gene data show CDR1 as MDHEN and CDR2 as SYDVKM. V dropped 3 bases and J dropped 4 bases, with 11 bases sitting between them. The CDR3 bases are TGTGCCAGCAGTTTTTTGAGTACCCCAGATACGCAGTATTTT. The encoded protein is CASSFLSTPDTQYF.

The rearrangement links TRBV29-1 to TRBJ2-3, with 12 bases fitting TRBD2. This CDR3 is built from 14 residues. Germline loops: CDR1 SQVTM, CDR2 ANQGSEA. After removal of 4 bases from V and 5 bases from J, the junction contained 4 bases not matched to a gene. The CDR3 loop reads CSVGTSGTRDTQYF. Written as DNA, the CDR3 is TGCAGCGTTGGGACTAGCGGGACGAGAGATACGCAGTATTTT.

The CDR3 bases are TGTGCCAGCAGCTTAGGTCAACCGTTAGGAGCGGGAGCCTACGAGCAGTACTTC. This encodes CASSLGQPLGAGAYEQYF. This chain links TRBV7-8 with TRBJ2-7, with 8 bases aligning to TRBD2. V was pared by 1 base and J by 2 bases, with 13 bases of the junction left unmatched. The CDR3 extends over 18 amino acids. CDR1 is SGHVS and CDR2 is FQNEAQ in the germline V gene.

The DNA for the CDR3 is TGTGCCAGCAGTGAAGCGAAGCGGGATATGTATACGCAGTATTTT. It yields the protein CASSEAKRDMYTQYF. The chain joins TRBV2 to TRBJ2-3; TRBD2 matches at 7 bases. Germline-derived CDR1 and CDR2 are SNHLY and FYNNEI. Trimming at V came to 0 bases and at J to 7 bases, leaving 7 bases not matched to a gene. CDR3 length: 15 amino acids.

DNA of the CDR3: TGTGCCAGCAGCGCCACAGCGGGGGCTACATACACCGGGGAGCTGTTTTTT. Amino acid sequence: CASSATAGATYTGELFF. The chain links TRBV9 to TRBJ2-2, with 8 bases identical to TRBD2. Germline loops: CDR1 SGDLS, CDR2 YYNGEE. With 3 bases clipped from V and 3 bases from J, the junction kept 10 bases outside the gene matches. The CDR3 spans 17 residues. The full variable domain, in which reference TRBV9 and TRBJ2-2 provide the parts outside the CDR3, is DSGVTQTPKHLITATGQRVTLRCSPRSGDLSVYWYQQSLDQGLQFLIQYYNGEERAKGNILERFSAQQFPDLHSELNLSSLELGDSALYFCASSATAGATYTGELFFGEGSRLTVL.

This clone was seen more than once but under ten times. The J gene is TRBJ2-3, the V gene TRBV10-1; 11 positions match TRBD2. V dropped 6 bases and J dropped 2; count of bases not matched to a gene: 7. Germline CDR1 and CDR2: WNHNN and SYGVQD (reference sequence). The CDR3 spans 16 residues. The CDR3, as DNA: TGCGCCAGCAGCCCGACTAGCGGGGAGGACACAGATACGCAGTATTTT. Its translation is CASSPTSGEDTDTQYF.

The V and J genes are TRBV6-5 and TRBJ1-1; D gene uncertain. CDR1 MNHEY and CDR2 SVGAGI come from the germline V gene. CDR3 length: 13 amino acids. V was clipped by 2 bases and J by 5 bases, with 9 bases between them. The CDR3: CASSYRGLTEAFF. For the CDR3, the DNA is TGTGCCAGCAGTTACCGAGGACTGACTGAAGCTTTCTTT.

In DNA form, the CDR3 reads TGTGCCAGCAGTGTTGCGGGGGGGCCCGCCGGGGAGCTGTTTTTT. It yields the protein CASSVAGGPAGELFF. V gene TRBV25-1 combines with J gene TRBJ2-2; 9 bases agree with TRBD2. CDR3 length: 15 residues. Germline CDR1 is MGHDK and CDR2 is SYGVNS. Trimming took 4 bases from V and 6 from J; bases not matched to a gene: 6.

The chain links TRBV10-1 to TRBJ2-3, with 8 nucleotides matching TRBD2. CDR1 is WNHNN and CDR2 is SYGVQD in the germline V gene (reference sequence). V lost 0 bases, J lost 7 bases, and 3 bases stayed unmatched. This CDR3 region has 14 residues. The CDR3 DNA reads TGCGCCAGCAGTGAGTCACTAGCGGAATATACGCAGTATTTT. It specifies CASSESLAEYTQYF.

CDR3 amino acids: CASSQERLGLHEQYF. The CDR3 coding sequence is TGCGCCAGCAGCCAAGAAAGGTTGGGCCTCCACGAGCAGTACTTC. This chain links TRBV4-3 with TRBJ2-7, with unresolved D. Germline loops: CDR1 LGHNA, CDR2 YSLEER. CDR3 size: 15 residues. Trimming removed 0 bases from V and 5 bases from J, with 14 bases in between.